The TCR beta chain described here comes from a study of T cell responses to AZD1222 COVID-19 vaccine. General observations from the study: Repertoire sampling happened only post peak T cell response. Reportedly, close to half of spike-specific TCRs are directed against unmutated variant regions.

Germline V gene lookup returns CDR1 SNHLY and CDR2 FYNNEI. V gave up 3 bases and J gave up 2 bases, with 10 bases separating them. The CDR3 has 14 residues. Turning to this clone: Its antigen remains unknown.

Profiled with immunoSEQ multiplex PCR; TCRdb holds only in-frame clones, not every one. This sample has about 110,000 clones, with roughly 88% found just once. The material sequenced was peripheral blood, taken on day 0 of AZD1222 vaccination. The chain combines TRBV2 with TRBJ2-5; D possibly corresponds to TRBD2 (6 bases). The clonotype comes from an adult in good health. CDR3 coding DNA: TGTGCCAGCAGTGAGTGGGGGACTCAAGAGACCCAGTACTTC. This sequence encodes CASSEWGTQETQYF.